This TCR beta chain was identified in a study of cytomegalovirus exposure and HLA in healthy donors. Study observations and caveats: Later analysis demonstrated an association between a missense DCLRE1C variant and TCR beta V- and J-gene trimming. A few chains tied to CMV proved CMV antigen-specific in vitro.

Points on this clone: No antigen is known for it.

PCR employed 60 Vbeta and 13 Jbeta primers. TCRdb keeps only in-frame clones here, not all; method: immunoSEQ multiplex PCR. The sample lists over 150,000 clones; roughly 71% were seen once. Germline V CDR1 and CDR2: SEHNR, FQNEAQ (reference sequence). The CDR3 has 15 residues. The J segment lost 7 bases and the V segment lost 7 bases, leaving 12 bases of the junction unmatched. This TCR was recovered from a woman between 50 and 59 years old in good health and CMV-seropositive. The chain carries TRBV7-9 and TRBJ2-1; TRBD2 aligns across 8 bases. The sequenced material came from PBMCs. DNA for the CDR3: TGTGCCAGCACCGCCCTACGGGGGGGGTCGAATGAGCAGTTCTTC. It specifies CASTALRGGSNEQFF.